These 27 T cell receptor beta chains share one sample of origin, sequenced in a study of a mutant IDH1 vaccine in newly diagnosed glioma. Time point indicated: baseline, week 1 (first vaccination visit). Documented treatment: pre-vaccination baseline after standard-of-care therapy. Generated by immunoSEQ multiplex PCR, the TCRdb table keeps only in-frame clones and is missing some. The repertoire includes tens of thousands of clones, 65% to 90% of them detected once, and over 2.5% sits in the top ten. The sequences come from PBMCs, collected from a glioma patient treated with radiotherapy, temozolomide or both. These receptors all stem from a man aged 30 to 45 with glioma.

The J gene is TRBJ1-1, the V gene TRBV27; unclear D gene. V was trimmed by 10 bases and J by 6 bases, leaving 18 bases between them. The germline CDR1 and CDR2 sequences are MNHEY and SMNVEV (reference sequence). The CDR3 runs 13 residues. CDR3 sequence reads: CAIARTGSPEAFF. CDR3 DNA sequence: TGTGCCATCGCCCGGACGGGGAGCCCTGAAGCTTTCTTT.

This clone was found once. The chain couples TRBV5-1 to TRBJ2-7, with no clear D. Germline CDR1 SGHRS, CDR2 YFSETQ. The CDR3 contains 15 residues. Trimming took off 0 bases at V and 2 bases at J, with 12 bases between the two ends. The CDR3 loop reads CASSLVAGETYEQYF. The CDR3 DNA reads TGCGCCAGCAGCTTGGTGGCAGGTGAGACCTACGAGCAGTACTTC.

V usage is TRBV10-1 and J usage is TRBJ2-5; 7 bases are a match to TRBD2. Germline lookup yields CDR1 WNHNN and CDR2 SYGVQD (reference sequence). Trimming removed 6 bases from V and 5 bases from J; junction bases left unmatched: 6. This CDR3 spans 13 amino acids. CDR3: CASSGAGSETQYF. CDR3 in DNA: TGCGCCAGCAGCGGAGCGGGGTCGGAGACCCAGTACTTC.

The chain has TRBV11-2 and TRBJ1-4; D is possibly TRBD1 (5 bases). The germline V gene has CDR1 SGHAT and CDR2 FQNNGV. The V end was cut by 5 bases, the J end by 5 bases, with 15 bases between. The CDR3 consists of 15 residues. The DNA for the CDR3 is TGTGCCAGCAGCCAAGACGGGGGAAAAAATGAAAAACTGTTTTTT. This translates into CASSQDGGKNEKLFF. Supplemented by reference TRBV11-2 and TRBJ1-4, the full variable domain reads EAGVAQSPRYKIIEKRQSVAFWCNPISGHATLYWYQQILGQGPKLLIQFQNNGVVDDSQLPKDRFSAERLKGVDSTLKIQPAKLEDSAVYLCASSQDGGKNEKLFFGSGTQLSVL.

The chain has TRBV13 and TRBJ1-2; tentative D call: TRBD1 (6 bases). The CDR3 runs to 15 residues. Trimming shortened V by 2 bases and J by 7 bases, and 17 bases separated the two germline ends. The germline CDR1 and CDR2 sequences are PRHDT and FYEKMQ (reference sequence). As DNA, the CDR3 is TGTGCCAGCAGCTTATGGTTTCAGGGGATCTCTGGCTACACCTTC. Encoded protein: CASSLWFQGISGYTF.

The V gene is TRBV18, the J gene TRBJ2-7; 7 positions agree with TRBD1. V was pared by 3 bases and J by 2 bases, with 13 bases of the junction left unmatched. This CDR3 comprises 17 residues. The germline V gene has CDR1 KGHSH and CDR2 LQKENI. CDR3 protein: CASSPETGVFGTYEQYF. DNA for the CDR3: TGTGCCAGCTCACCGGAAACAGGGGTATTTGGAACCTACGAGCAGTACTTC.

V and J are TRBV7-2 and TRBJ2-3, with TRBD2 identical over 7 bases. Germline CDR1 and CDR2: SGHTA and FQGNSA. V lost 6 bases to trimming and J lost 3 bases; unmatched junction nucleotides: 15. This CDR3 is built from 17 residues. DNA of the CDR3: TGTGCCAGCAGACAAGGACTATGGGGGGGAGCAACAGATACGCAGTATTTT. As protein: CASRQGLWGGATDTQYF.

This clone was found once. The chain employs TRBV21-1 and TRBJ1-1. TRBV21-1 is listed as a pseudogene. The length of the CDR3 is 14 residues. The CDR3 loop reads CARLFRWLDTEAFF. The CDR3 coding sequence is TGTGCCAGATTGTTCAGGTGGCTAGACACTGAAGCTTTCTTT.

This clone was seen a handful of times. This rearrangement joins TRBV10-3 to TRBJ1-1, with a possible D match to TRBD1 (5 bases). With 0 bases removed from V and 8 bases from J, the gap between germline ends came to 10 bases. This CDR3 contains 13 residues. The germline V gene has CDR1 ENHRY and CDR2 SYGVKD. The CDR3 nucleotides read TGTGCCATCAGTGAGTCTCCAGGGAACGAAGCTTTCTTT. Translated, it gives CAISESPGNEAFF.

This chain joins TRBV5-1 and TRBJ2-7, with a possible D match to TRBD2 (7 bases). CDR1 and CDR2 (germline): SGHRS, YFSETQ. CDR3 size: 14 residues. The ends were cut back, 4 bases at V and 0 bases at J, with 11 bases in the middle. The CDR3 DNA is TGCGCCAGCAGCCGGGGGGACAACTCCTACGAGCAGTACTTC. Protein sequence: CASSRGDNSYEQYF.

The gene calls are TRBV9 and TRBJ2-5, with D possibly called TRBD1 or TRBD2 (6 bases each). The CDR3 runs 14 residues. Trimming took 2 bases from V and 5 from J, leaving 13 bases between them. Germline V gene sequence: CDR1 SGDLS, CDR2 YYNGEE. This CDR3 reads CASSVLGGRETQYF. The DNA of the CDR3 is TGTGCCAGCAGCGTTTTGGGGGGCCGGGAGACCCAGTACTTC.

The chain carries TRBV7-2 and TRBJ2-6, with D possibly matching TRBD2 (6 bases). The germline CDR1 and CDR2 sequences are SGHTA and FQGNSA. V lost 8 bases, J lost 2 bases, and 16 bases lay in between. The CDR3 length is 16 residues. The DNA of the CDR3 is TGTGCCAGCGGGGCGGGGTCTTTTGCTGGGGCCAACGTCCTGACTTTC. This codes for CASGAGSFAGANVLTF.

The chain uses TRBV4-2 and TRBJ2-3; 8 nucleotides match TRBD2. CDR3 length: 16 residues. Trimming at V came to 0 bases and at J to 3 bases, leaving 5 bases not matched to a gene. The germline CDR1 and CDR2 sequences are LGHNA and YNFKEQ. The CDR3 loop is CASSQEAGGVTDTQYF. DNA for the CDR3: TGTGCCAGCAGCCAAGAGGCCGGGGGGGTGACAGATACGCAGTATTTT.

With respect to this clone: A junction end diverges from the germline sequence, so it may reflect a read error. The same CDR3 can be traced to other DNA sequences in this sample. The gene calls are TRBV6-1 and TRBJ1-5, with TRBD1 as a possible D gene (6 bases). This CDR3 is 15 amino acids long. Germline V gene lookup returns CDR1 MNHNS and CDR2 SASEGT. The CDR3 sequence: CASSEEGGATQPQHF. The CDR3 DNA reads TGTGCCAGTAGTGAAGAAGGGGGGGCGACTCAGCCCCAGCATTTT.

This sequence joins TRBV4-1 and TRBJ1-1; D unresolved. CDR3 length equals 15 residues. CDR1 MGHRA and CDR2 YSYEKL come from the germline V gene. Trimming took 3 bases from V and 1 from J, leaving 12 bases between them. CDR3 in DNA: TGCGCCAGCAGCCAGTATAGGGCCCCGAACACTGAAGCTTTCTTT. Its protein product is CASSQYRAPNTEAFF.

This clone appeared a single time. CDR3 amino acids: CASISGASYEQYF. CDR3 DNA: TGTGCCAGCATCTCCGGGGCCTCCTACGAGCAGTACTTC. The V and J genes are TRBV2 and TRBJ2-7; either TRBD1 or TRBD2 may supply D (5 bases each). The germline V and J ends were trimmed by 7 bases and 0 bases, with 10 bases remaining between them. This CDR3 comprises 13 residues. CDR1 and CDR2 (germline): SNHLY, FYNNEI.

The chain joins TRBV6-5 to TRBJ1-2, with 7 bases matching TRBD1. The junction had 5 bases not matched to a gene; V was cut back by 8 bases and J by 5 bases. Germline V gene data show CDR1 as MNHEY and CDR2 as SVGAGI. This CDR3 has 12 amino acids. This CDR3 is CASQGQTYGYTF. The CDR3 DNA follows: TGTGCCAGCCAGGGACAGACTTATGGCTACACCTTC.

The chain combines TRBV5-1 with TRBJ1-1; D is ambiguous. The CDR3 has 13 residues. The V and J ends lost 7 bases and 1 base respectively, with 11 bases between them. The germline V gene encodes CDR1 SGHRS and CDR2 YFSETQ. Written as DNA, the CDR3 is TGCGCCAGCCACGAGACAACGAACACTGAAGCTTTCTTT. Encoded protein: CASHETTNTEAFF. The whole variable domain, remainder taken from reference TRBV5-1 and TRBJ1-1, is KAGVTQTPRYLIKTRGQQVTLSCSPISGHRSVSWYQQTPGQGLQFLFEYFSETQRNKGNFPGRFSGRQFSNSRSEMNVSTLELGDSALYLCASHETTNTEAFFGQGTRLTVV.

This sequence joins TRBV4-1 and TRBJ1-1; TRBD1 might be the D (5 bases). From germline, CDR1 is MGHRA and CDR2 YSYEKL. This CDR3 has 15 amino acids. Deletions cut 4 bases from V and 3 bases from J, with 15 bases between. The CDR3 sequence is CASSPRTGRDTEAFF. The DNA of the CDR3 is TGCGCCAGCAGCCCCCGAACGGGGCGGGACACTGAAGCTTTCTTT.

The chain employs TRBV6-5 and TRBJ1-4, with D perhaps TRBD1 (5 bases). Trimming removed 9 bases from V and 4 bases from J, with 18 bases in between. The CDR3 has 15 amino acids. Germline CDR1 and CDR2: MNHEY and SVGAGI. CDR3 region: CASSGTRGVNEKLFF. CDR3 DNA: TGTGCCAGTTCAGGGACGAGGGGAGTTAATGAAAAACTGTTTTTT.

V and J are TRBV5-6 and TRBJ1-6, with D uncertain. With 1 base removed from V and 7 bases from J, the gap between germline ends came to 9 bases. The CDR3 contains 14 residues. CDR1 is SGHDT, CDR2 YYEEEE, per germline. The CDR3, as DNA: TGTGCCAGCAGCTTGTCCGGTTACAATTCACCCCTCCACTTT. Protein sequence: CASSLSGYNSPLHF.

This clone appeared once. The gene calls are TRBV6-6 and TRBJ2-1; D may be TRBD1 or TRBD2 (6 bases each). The CDR3 extends over 13 amino acids. Germline values: CDR1 MNHNY, CDR2 SVGAGI (reference sequence). V lost 8 bases and J lost 8, with 16 bases in between. As DNA, the CDR3 is TGTGCCAGCCAAAACAGGGACTGGGATGAGCAGTTCTTC. Amino acids: CASQNRDWDEQFF.

The chain has TRBV9 and TRBJ2-3; D not certain. The CDR3 has 13 residues. Germline CDR1 is SGDLS and CDR2 is YYNGEE. Trimming took off 0 bases at V and 3 bases at J, with 5 bases between the two ends. The CDR3 here is CASSVDQTDTQYF. In nucleotides, the CDR3 is TGTGCCAGCAGCGTAGATCAGACAGATACGCAGTATTTT.

This rearrangement joins TRBV4-1 to TRBJ2-5, with D unclear. The CDR3 runs 15 residues. Germline lookup yields CDR1 MGHRA and CDR2 YSYEKL. The V and J ends lost 4 bases and 5 bases respectively, with 17 bases between them. The CDR3 sequence is CASSPGEIGPETQYF. The CDR3 DNA is TGCGCCAGCAGCCCGGGTGAGATAGGTCCGGAGACCCAGTACTTC.

This chain links TRBV14 with TRBJ2-7, with TRBD1 matching 9 bases. CDR3 length equals 16 residues. Germline V gene lookup returns CDR1 SGHDN and CDR2 FVKESK. Trimming took 2 bases from V and 2 from J; bases not matched to a gene: 7. DNA of the CDR3: TGTGCCAGCAGCCAACTGGGACAGGGCCTAACCTACGAGCAGTACTTC. It yields the protein CASSQLGQGLTYEQYF.

In the case of this clone: Different DNA sequences within this sample yield the same CDR3. The CDR3 sequence is CASSPLGNTEAFF. DNA for the CDR3: TGTGCCAGCTCACCCTTAGGGAACACTGAAGCTTTCTTT. The genes are TRBV18 and TRBJ1-1, with D unclear. There are 13 residues in the CDR3. The V gene lost 3 bases and the J gene lost 1 base, with 6 bases spanning the gap. Germline assignment: CDR1 KGHSH and CDR2 LQKENI.

This clone has more than one count but fewer than ten. The CDR3 region is CASSTRQGAGYTF. CDR3 nucleotide sequence: TGTGCCAGCAGTACTCGACAGGGGGCAGGCTACACCTTC. V usage is TRBV27 and J usage is TRBJ1-2; TRBD1 agrees at 10 bases. This CDR3 region has 13 residues. The germline V gene encodes CDR1 MNHEY and CDR2 SMNVEV (reference sequence). The V and J ends lost 5 bases and 8 bases, in that order; junction bases with no gene match: 5.